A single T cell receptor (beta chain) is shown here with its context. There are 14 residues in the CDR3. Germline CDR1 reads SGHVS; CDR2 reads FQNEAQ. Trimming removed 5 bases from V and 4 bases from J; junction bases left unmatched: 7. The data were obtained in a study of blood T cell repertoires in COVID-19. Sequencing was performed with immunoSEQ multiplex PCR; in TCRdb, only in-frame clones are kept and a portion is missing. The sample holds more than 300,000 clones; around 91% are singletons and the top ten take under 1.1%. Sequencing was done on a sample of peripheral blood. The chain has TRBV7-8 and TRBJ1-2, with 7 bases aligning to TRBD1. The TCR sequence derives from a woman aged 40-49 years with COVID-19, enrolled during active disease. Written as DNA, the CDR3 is TGTGCCAGCAGCGCCCCGGGACAGTTCTATGGCTACACCTTC. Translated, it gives CASSAPGQFYGYTF.